A few counts support the clone carrying this TCR beta chain. The sample originates from a study of T-cell memory formation after mild COVID-19. TCRdb called the 5' RACE reads again in MiXCR, with one record for every CDR3 protein. The table shows about 390,000 distinct CDR3 sequences, with 20% to 25% occurring only once. The CDR3 is 15 residues long. Germline values: CDR1 SEHNR, CDR2 FQNEAQ (reference sequence). Losses at the gene ends were 6 bases for V and 1 base for J; bases not matched to a gene: 4. The TCR originated in an adult woman who had mild COVID-19 (a few samples of this study predate the infection). Cell type and time point are not known. This rearrangement joins TRBV7-9 to TRBJ1-2; 11 nucleotides align to TRBD1. The specimen sequenced was PBMCs or a T cell subset sorted from them (not recorded which). The CDR3 reads CASSSGTGGNYGYTF. The CDR3 DNA is TGTGCCAGCAGTTCAGGGACAGGGGGTAACTATGGCTACACCTTC.